What follows are 19 T cell receptor beta chains derived from one specimen sequenced in a study of PD-1 blockade in mismatch repair-deficient tumors. The method was immunoSEQ multiplex PCR; TCRdb's version includes in-frame clones alone and lacks a portion of them. The table lists roughly 84,000 clones, roughly 80% of them singletons. Material: peripheral blood, obtained 12 weeks after starting pembrolizumab. Receptors were obtained from an adult with mismatch repair-deficient cancer.

The chain carries TRBV9 and TRBJ1-2, with D hard to call. The CDR3 is made up of 16 amino acids. Trimming took off 4 bases at V and 0 bases at J, with 16 bases between the two ends. Germline lookup yields CDR1 SGDLS and CDR2 YYNGEE. CDR3 DNA: TGTGCCAGCAGCCCACACCCCACGGGAGCTAACTATGGCTACACCTTC. Protein sequence: CASSPHPTGANYGYTF.

This chain uses TRBV7-3 with TRBJ2-7; the D gene is possibly TRBD2 (6 bases). V lost 6 bases and J lost 2, with 14 bases in between. The CDR3 runs to 14 residues. Per the germline V gene, CDR1 is SGHTA and CDR2 is FQGTGA. The CDR3 sequence is CASRGEREAYEQYF. The CDR3 DNA sequence: TGTGCCAGCAGGGGAGAGAGGGAGGCCTACGAGCAGTACTTC.

About this clone: Other DNA sequences in the sample encode the same CDR3. This chain joins TRBV13 and TRBJ2-1; D is perhaps TRBD1 (7 bases). The CDR3 has 16 residues. The germline V gene encodes CDR1 PRHDT and CDR2 FYEKMQ (reference sequence). The V end was cut by 0 bases, the J end by 3 bases, with 12 bases between. CDR3 residues: CASSLGQGGLYNEQFF. The CDR3 bases are TGTGCCAGCAGCTTAGGGCAGGGGGGTCTCTACAATGAGCAGTTCTTC.

Only one count was recorded for this clone. V and J are TRBV9 and TRBJ2-3; 10 bases agree with TRBD2. CDR1 is SGDLS and CDR2 is YYNGEE in the germline V gene. The CDR3 is made up of 16 amino acids. V shed 0 bases, J shed 4 bases, and the junction held 5 bases outside the gene matches. Here the CDR3 reads CASSVVAGGLADTQYF. The CDR3 DNA sequence: TGTGCCAGCAGCGTAGTAGCGGGAGGTCTGGCAGATACGCAGTATTTT.

V and J are TRBV10-3 and TRBJ2-3, with a tentative D call TRBD1 (6 bases). V was shortened by 4 bases and J by 5 bases, with 13 bases between the two germline ends. The CDR3 consists of 14 residues. The germline CDR1 and CDR2 sequences are ENHRY and SYGVKD. The CDR3 DNA is TGTGCCATCAGTGTGGCAGGGGAGATAGATACGCAGTATTTT. Residues: CAISVAGEIDTQYF.

The chain is built from TRBV7-3 and TRBJ2-2; D unresolved. V was cut by 5 bases and J by 9 bases, with 13 bases left in between. CDR3 length: 13 amino acids. Germline CDR1 reads SGHTA; CDR2 reads FQGTGA. In DNA, the CDR3 is TGTGCCAGCAGCCAAAGCCCCGGTAGGGAGCTGTTTTTT. Translating gives CASSQSPGRELFF. Full variable domain (missing parts from reference TRBV7-3 and TRBJ2-2): GAGVSQTPSNKVTEKGKYVELRCDPISGHTALYWYRQSLGQGPEFLIYFQGTGAADDSGLPNDRFFAVRPEGSVSTLKIQRTERGDSAVYLCASSQSPGRELFFGEGSRLTVL.

The J gene is TRBJ1-5, the V gene TRBV5-1, with D maybe TRBD1 (5 bases). CDR1 and CDR2 from the germline V gene are SGHRS and YFSETQ. This CDR3 spans 13 amino acids. V was trimmed by 5 bases and J by 5 bases, leaving 11 bases between them. The CDR3 region is CASSWDHDQPQHF. The CDR3 region has the DNA TGCGCCAGCAGTTGGGACCACGATCAGCCCCAGCATTTT. Complete variable domain (other parts from reference TRBV5-1 and TRBJ1-5): KAGVTQTPRYLIKTRGQQVTLSCSPISGHRSVSWYQQTPGQGLQFLFEYFSETQRNKGNFPGRFSGRQFSNSRSEMNVSTLELGDSALYLCASSWDHDQPQHFGDGTRLSIL.

This clone has more than one count but fewer than ten. The V and J genes are TRBV18 and TRBJ2-4; no clear D. Looked up from germline, CDR1 is KGHSH and CDR2 is LQKENI. This CDR3 is 17 amino acids long. V gave up 0 bases and J gave up 0 bases, with 12 bases separating them. The CDR3 protein is CASSPPARLGAKNIQYF. The CDR3 nucleotides are TGTGCCAGCTCACCACCGGCTAGGCTGGGAGCCAAAAACATTCAGTACTTC.

J is TRBJ1-4 and V is TRBV18; D is ambiguous. There are 15 residues in the CDR3. The germline CDR1 and CDR2 sequences are KGHSH and LQKENI. V lost 6 bases, J lost 3 bases, and 14 bases lay in between. The CDR3 nucleotides are TGTGCCAGCTCGCGATGGTCTGGAGCTAATGAAAAACTGTTTTTT. Amino acids: CASSRWSGANEKLFF.

There are a few counts of this clone. The J gene is TRBJ2-1, the V gene TRBV11-1; the D gene is possibly TRBD2 (6 bases). The CDR3 is 17 residues long. V was clipped by 2 bases and J by 5 bases, with 19 bases between them. Germline-derived CDR1 and CDR2 are SGHAT and FQDESV (reference sequence). CDR3 sequence (DNA): TGTGCCAGCAGCTTACGTGGTGGGGGGATTGGAAACAATGAGCAGTTCTTC. Translation gives CASSLRGGGIGNNEQFF.

The chain has TRBV28 and TRBJ1-2; no firm D call. V dropped 5 bases and J dropped 0 bases, with 4 bases sitting between them. This CDR3 has 12 amino acids. Germline CDR1 reads MDHEN; CDR2 reads SYDVKM. CDR3 amino acids: CASSRSNYGYTF. The CDR3, as DNA: TGTGCCAGCAGTAGATCTAACTATGGCTACACCTTC.

This clone was seen many times. The CDR3 DNA follows: TGCGCCAGCAGGGGGGAAGGCACTGAAGCTTTCTTT. It codes for CASRGEGTEAFF. The chain carries TRBV10-2 and TRBJ1-1; D might be TRBD1 (5 bases). Per the germline V gene, CDR1 is WSHSY and CDR2 is SAAADI. The V gene lost 6 bases and the J gene lost 4 bases, with 9 bases spanning the gap. This CDR3 has 12 amino acids.

A word on this clone: At one end the junction does not follow the germline gene, possibly because of a read error. The V gene is TRBV6-5, the J gene TRBJ1-5; TRBD1 matches 10 bases. The length of the CDR3 is 15 residues. Germline CDR1 MNHEY, CDR2 SVGAGI. The CDR3 loop reads CASRYSGTGDQPQHF. CDR3 DNA: TGTGCCAGCAGATACTCCGGGACAGGGGATCAGCCCCAGCATTTT.

The rearrangement joins TRBV2 to TRBJ2-1; D possibly corresponds to TRBD2 (6 bases). The V and J ends lost 4 bases and 0 bases respectively, with 13 bases between them. The CDR3 is 16 amino acids. The germline CDR1 and CDR2 sequences are SNHLY and FYNNEI. The DNA of the CDR3 is TGTGCCAGCAGTGCGATAGCGGAGAGCTCCTACAATGAGCAGTTCTTC. This codes for CASSAIAESSYNEQFF.

This sequence joins TRBV19 and TRBJ2-5; TRBD2 aligns across 7 bases. The tail of the sequence fits TRBJ2-7 better, so the J call may be wrong. The germline CDR1 and CDR2 sequences are LNHDA and SQIVND (reference sequence). This CDR3 has 13 amino acids. The CDR3 region is CASGTTTTYEQYF. CDR3 nucleotide sequence: TGTGCCAGTGGGACTACTACGACCTACGAGCAGTACTTC.

The chain uses TRBV4-1 and TRBJ1-3; TRBD1 might be the D (5 bases). V lost 4 bases and J lost 0, with 13 bases in between. Germline CDR1 is MGHRA and CDR2 is YSYEKL. The CDR3 length is 16 residues. For the CDR3, the DNA is TGCGCCAGCAGCCTTAGGGGTGGAAGCTCTGGAAACACCATATATTTT. This gives the protein CASSLRGGSSGNTIYF.

V usage is TRBV6-6 and J usage is TRBJ2-7; weak D call: TRBD2 (6 bases). With 2 bases removed from V and 6 bases from J, the gap between germline ends came to 11 bases. Germline CDR1 and CDR2: MNHNY and SVGAGI (reference sequence). The CDR3 extends over 13 amino acids. CDR3 amino acids: CASSYQSGGEQYF. DNA for the CDR3: TGTGCCAGCAGTTACCAATCCGGGGGCGAGCAGTACTTC.

This rearrangement joins TRBV7-9 to TRBJ2-1; 9 nucleotides match TRBD2. The CDR3 is made up of 15 amino acids. CDR1 SEHNR and CDR2 FQNEAQ come from the germline V gene (reference sequence). Losses at the gene ends were 5 bases for V and 2 bases for J; bases not matched to a gene: 4. CDR3 in DNA: TGTGCCAGCAGCGCGACTAGCGGACCCTACAATGAGCAGTTCTTC. This gives the protein CASSATSGPYNEQFF. Together with reference TRBV7-9 and TRBJ2-1, the CDR3 gives the full variable domain: DTGVSQNPRHKITKRGQNVTFRCDPISEHNRLYWYRQTLGQGPEFLTYFQNEAQLEKSRLLSDRFSAERPKGSFSTLEIQRTEQGDSAMYLCASSATSGPYNEQFFGPGTRLTVL.

This clone has only a few counts. The chain carries TRBV11-3 and TRBJ2-3; D call uncertain. V lost 1 base and J 1 base, leaving 9 bases between the germline ends. CDR1 is SGHNT and CDR2 is YENEEA in the germline V gene. The CDR3 consists of 15 residues. CDR3 sequence: CASSLVVGGTDTQYF. CDR3 bases: TGTGCCAGCAGCTTAGTTGTTGGGGGCACAGATACGCAGTATTTT.